The rows below give T cell receptor beta chains drawn from one sample of a study of blood T cell repertoires in COVID-19. The table came from immunoSEQ multiplex PCR; TCRdb's copy has only in-frame clones and leaves some out. The sample yields 230,000 or so clones, around 89% seen once. Sequencing was performed on PBMCs or T cells enriched from blood (not recorded which). The receptors come from a woman aged 25 to 39 who had recovered from COVID-19. Both conserved end residues are part of each CDR3. The order of the fields is clone size, CDR3 length, J gene, V gene, D gene, CDR3 protein, CDR3 DNA. The D gene is left open where the match is weak. Clone size, where shown, is once, few, many, or a class for clones that have expanded.

>NA|14|TRBJ2-3|TRBV2|NA
CASSNGGGKDTQYF
TGTGCCAGCAGTAATGGGGGGGGCAAAGATACGCAGTATTTT
>NA|15|TRBJ2-1|TRBV7-3|TRBD2
CASSLDASGYNEQFF
TGTGCCAGCAGCTTAGACGCTAGCGGTTACAATGAGCAGTTCTTC
>NA|15|TRBJ1-2|TRBV4-2|NA
CASSQDLGQHYGYTF
TGTGCCAGCAGCCAAGATCTGGGCCAGCACTATGGCTACACCTTC
>NA|12|TRBJ2-5|TRBV14|NA
CASSQSAETQYF
TGTGCCAGCAGCCAGAGCGCGGAGACCCAGTACTTC
>NA|13|TRBJ2-7|TRBV10-1|NA
CASSEALPKEQYF
TGCGCCAGCAGTGAGGCACTCCCCAAAGAGCAGTACTTC
>NA|16|TRBJ1-1|TRBV5-4|NA
CASRQTNTPMNTEAFF
TGTGCCAGCAGACAGACAAACACCCCCATGAACACTGAAGCTTTCTTT
>NA|14|TRBJ2-3|TRBV7-2|NA
CASSLASSTDTQYF
TGTGCCAGCAGCTTAGCCAGTAGCACAGATACGCAGTATTTT
>NA|13|TRBJ1-1|TRBV4-1|NA
CASSHPRNTEAFF
TGCGCCAGCAGCCACCCCAGGAACACTGAAGCTTTCTTT
>once|15|TRBJ2-7|TRBV10-3|TRBD2
CAISPIAGGGHEQYF
TGTGCCATCAGTCCCATAGCGGGGGGCGGCCACGAGCAGTACTTC
>NA|14|TRBJ2-7|TRBV19|NA
CASSIMGGSYEQYF
TGTGCCAGTAGTATTATGGGGGGTTCCTACGAGCAGTACTTC
>NA|15|TRBJ1-5|TRBV19|TRBD1
CASSTQGARNQPQHF
TGTGCCAGTAGTACCCAGGGGGCAAGGAATCAGCCCCAGCATTTT
>NA|13|TRBJ1-2|TRBV3-1/TRBV3-2|NA
CASSQDPRSGYTF
TGTGCCAGCAGCCAAGACCCGAGGAGTGGCTACACCTTC
>NA|15|TRBJ2-3|TRBV6-5|TRBD2
CASSSSRTSGDTQYF
TGTGCCAGCAGTTCCTCCCGGACTAGCGGGGATACGCAGTATTTT
>NA|15|TRBJ2-7|TRBV11-1|TRBD1
CASSLARGLSYEQYF
TGTGCCAGCAGCTTAGCCAGGGGGTTATCCTACGAGCAGTACTTC
>few|14|TRBJ2-5|TRBV5-1|NA
CASSLVGGQETQYF
TGCGCCAGCAGCTTGGTGGGAGGCCAAGAGACCCAGTACTTC
>many|16|TRBJ1-2|TRBV7-3|NA
CASSLFGGGANYGYTF
TGTGCCAGCAGCTTATTCGGCGGGGGAGCTAACTATGGCTACACCTTC
>NA|12|TRBJ2-1|TRBV11-2|NA
CASSSIRSEQFF
TGTGCCAGCAGCTCAATTCGGTCCGAGCAGTTCTTC